The clone carrying this T cell receptor beta chain came up many times. TCRdb analysed the 5' RACE reads with MiXCR anew, one entry per CDR3 protein. The sample carries some 41,000 distinct CDR3 sequences, approximately 6.5% recorded once. The sample belongs to a study of spatial heterogeneity in lung cancer. Trimming took 6 bases from V and 2 from J, leaving 15 bases between them. The CDR3 has 15 amino acids. CDR1 is MNHNS and CDR2 is SASEGT in the germline V gene. Stated time point: sample taken at primary tumor resection. No cell sorting; template was whole RNA from tumor, lung tissue or PBMC. This TCR derives from a female donor with early-stage non-small cell lung cancer. Sequencing used PBMCs, obtained at surgery. The V call is TRBV6-1, the J call TRBJ2-3; D might be TRBD1 (5 bases). CDR3 nucleotides: TGTGCCAGCAGACACAACAGACAGTACACAGATACGCAGTATTTT. It encodes CASRHNRQYTDTQYF.